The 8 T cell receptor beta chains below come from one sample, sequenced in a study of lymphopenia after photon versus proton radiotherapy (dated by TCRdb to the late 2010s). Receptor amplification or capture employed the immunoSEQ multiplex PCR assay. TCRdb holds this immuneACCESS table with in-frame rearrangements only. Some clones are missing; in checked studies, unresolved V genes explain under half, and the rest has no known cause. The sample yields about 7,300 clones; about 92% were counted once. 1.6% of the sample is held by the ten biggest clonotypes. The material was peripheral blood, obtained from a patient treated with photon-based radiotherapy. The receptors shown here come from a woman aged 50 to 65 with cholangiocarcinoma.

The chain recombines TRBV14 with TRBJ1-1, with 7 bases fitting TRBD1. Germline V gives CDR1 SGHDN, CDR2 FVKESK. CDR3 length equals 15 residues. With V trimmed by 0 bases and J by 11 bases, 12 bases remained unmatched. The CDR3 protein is CASSQDIRGIGLAFF. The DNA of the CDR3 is TGTGCCAGCAGCCAAGATATCAGGGGGATTGGTCTTGCTTTCTTT.

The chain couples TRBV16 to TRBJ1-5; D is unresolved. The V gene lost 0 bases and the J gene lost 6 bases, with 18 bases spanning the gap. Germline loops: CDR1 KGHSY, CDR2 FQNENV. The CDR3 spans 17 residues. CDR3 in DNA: TGTGCCAGCAGCCAATCTGCAGGATATGGGTCCGGTCAGCCCCAGCATTTT. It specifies CASSQSAGYGSGQPQHF.

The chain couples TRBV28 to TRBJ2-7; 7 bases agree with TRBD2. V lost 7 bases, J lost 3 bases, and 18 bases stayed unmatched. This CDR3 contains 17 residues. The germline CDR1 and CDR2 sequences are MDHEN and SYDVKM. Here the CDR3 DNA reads TGTGCCAGCAAACCCTCATCGGCGGGGGTGGATAACTACGAGCAGTACTTC. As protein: CASKPSSAGVDNYEQYF.

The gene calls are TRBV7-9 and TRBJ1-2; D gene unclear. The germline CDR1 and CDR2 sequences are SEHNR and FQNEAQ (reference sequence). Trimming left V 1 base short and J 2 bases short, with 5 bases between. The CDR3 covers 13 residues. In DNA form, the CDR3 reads TGTGCCAGCAGCTTAGAAGGGAACTATGGCTACACCTTC. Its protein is CASSLEGNYGYTF.

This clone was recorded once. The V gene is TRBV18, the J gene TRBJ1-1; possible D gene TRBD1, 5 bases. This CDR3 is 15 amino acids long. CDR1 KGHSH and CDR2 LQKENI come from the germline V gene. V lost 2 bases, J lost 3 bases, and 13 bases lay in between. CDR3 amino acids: CASSPGGGSDTEAFF. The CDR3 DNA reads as TGTGCCAGCTCACCAGGGGGGGGTTCGGACACTGAAGCTTTCTTT.

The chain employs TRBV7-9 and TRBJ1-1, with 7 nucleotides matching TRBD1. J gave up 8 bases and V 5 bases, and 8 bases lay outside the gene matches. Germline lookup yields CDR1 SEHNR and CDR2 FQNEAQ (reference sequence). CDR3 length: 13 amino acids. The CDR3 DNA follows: TGTGCCAGCAGCCAAGACAGGGCGTCCGAAGCTTTCTTT. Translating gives CASSQDRASEAFF.

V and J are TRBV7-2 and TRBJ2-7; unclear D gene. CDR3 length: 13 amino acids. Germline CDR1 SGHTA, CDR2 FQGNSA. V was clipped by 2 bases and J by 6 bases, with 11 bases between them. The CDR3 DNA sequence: TGTGCCAGCAGCTTACACCATGGACGCGAGCAGTACTTC. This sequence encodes CASSLHHGREQYF.

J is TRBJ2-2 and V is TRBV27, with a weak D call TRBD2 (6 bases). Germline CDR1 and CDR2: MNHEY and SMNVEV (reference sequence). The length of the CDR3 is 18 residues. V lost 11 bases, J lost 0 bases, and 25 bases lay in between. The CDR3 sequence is CASPLNRRGFPNTGELFF. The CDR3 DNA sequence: TGTGCCTCACCGTTGAACAGGCGGGGATTCCCGAACACCGGGGAGCTGTTTTTT.